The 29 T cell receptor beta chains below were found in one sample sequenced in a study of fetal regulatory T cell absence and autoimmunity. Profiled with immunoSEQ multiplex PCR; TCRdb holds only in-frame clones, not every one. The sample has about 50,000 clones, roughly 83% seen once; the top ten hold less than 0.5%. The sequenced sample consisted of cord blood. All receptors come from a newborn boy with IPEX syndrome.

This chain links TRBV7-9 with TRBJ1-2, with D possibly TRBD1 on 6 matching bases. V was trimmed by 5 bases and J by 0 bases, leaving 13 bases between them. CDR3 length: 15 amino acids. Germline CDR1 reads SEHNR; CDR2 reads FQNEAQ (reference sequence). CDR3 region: CASSPTGGSNYGYTF. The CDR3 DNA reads TGTGCCAGCAGCCCGACAGGCGGATCTAACTATGGCTACACCTTC.

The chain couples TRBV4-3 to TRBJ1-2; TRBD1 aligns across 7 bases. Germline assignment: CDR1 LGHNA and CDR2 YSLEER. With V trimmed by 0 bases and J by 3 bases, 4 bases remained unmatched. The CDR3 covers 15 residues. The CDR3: CASSQDIGGDYGYTF. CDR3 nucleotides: TGCGCCAGCAGCCAAGATATAGGGGGCGACTATGGCTACACCTTC.

CDR3 coding DNA: TGTGCCTGGAGTGAACGCCGCTCTGGAAACACCATATATTTT. Translation: CAWSERRSGNTIYF. The rearrangement links TRBV30 to TRBJ1-3; unclear D gene. The CDR3 runs 14 residues. From germline, CDR1 is GTSNPN and CDR2 SVGIG (reference sequence). With 1 base removed from V and 0 bases from J, the gap between germline ends came to 7 bases.

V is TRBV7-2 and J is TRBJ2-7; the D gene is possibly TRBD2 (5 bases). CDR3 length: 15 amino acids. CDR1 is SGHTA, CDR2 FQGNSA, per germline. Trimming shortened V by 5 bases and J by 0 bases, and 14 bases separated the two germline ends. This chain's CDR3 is CASSPGLASSYEQYF. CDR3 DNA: TGTGCCAGCAGCCCGGGTCTAGCTAGCTCCTACGAGCAGTACTTC.

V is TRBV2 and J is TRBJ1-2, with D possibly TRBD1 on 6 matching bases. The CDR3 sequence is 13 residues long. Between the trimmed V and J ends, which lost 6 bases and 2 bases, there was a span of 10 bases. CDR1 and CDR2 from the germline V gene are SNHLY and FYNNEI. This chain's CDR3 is CASSPDSNYGYTF. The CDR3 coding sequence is TGTGCCAGCAGCCCGGACAGCAACTATGGCTACACCTTC. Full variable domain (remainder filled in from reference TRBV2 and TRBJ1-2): EPEVTQTPSHQVTQMGQEVILRCVPISNHLYFYWYRQILGQKVEFLVSFYNNEISEKSEIFDDQFSVERPDGSNFTLKIRSTKLEDSAMYFCASSPDSNYGYTFGSGTRLTVV.

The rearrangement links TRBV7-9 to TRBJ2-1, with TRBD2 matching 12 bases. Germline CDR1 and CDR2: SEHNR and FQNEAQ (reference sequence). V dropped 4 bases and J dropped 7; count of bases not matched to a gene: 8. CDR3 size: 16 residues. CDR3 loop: CASSSWTSGISNEQFF. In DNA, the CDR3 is TGTGCCAGCAGCTCGTGGACTAGCGGGATTAGTAATGAGCAGTTCTTC.

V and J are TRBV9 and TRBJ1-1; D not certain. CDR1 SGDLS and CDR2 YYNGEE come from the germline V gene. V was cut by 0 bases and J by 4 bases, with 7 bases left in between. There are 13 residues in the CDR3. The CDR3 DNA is TGTGCCAGCAGCGTAGGGTTGAGCACTGAAGCTTTCTTT. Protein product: CASSVGLSTEAFF.

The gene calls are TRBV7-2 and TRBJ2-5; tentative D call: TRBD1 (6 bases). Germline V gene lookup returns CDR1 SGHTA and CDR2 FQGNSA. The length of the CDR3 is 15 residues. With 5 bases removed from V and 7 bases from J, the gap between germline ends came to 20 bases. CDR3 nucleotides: TGTGCCAGCAGCACCAGGGGCCCCGTCCGTGGGACCCAGTACTTC. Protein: CASSTRGPVRGTQYF.

CDR3 protein: CASSSAGESGNTIYF. In DNA, the CDR3 is TGCGCCAGCAGCTCGGCGGGAGAGTCTGGAAACACCATATATTTT. The rearrangement joins TRBV5-1 to TRBJ1-3; D remains ambiguous. Germline assignment: CDR1 SGHRS and CDR2 YFSETQ. The CDR3 consists of 15 residues. The germline V and J ends were trimmed by 3 bases and 1 base, with 11 bases remaining between them.

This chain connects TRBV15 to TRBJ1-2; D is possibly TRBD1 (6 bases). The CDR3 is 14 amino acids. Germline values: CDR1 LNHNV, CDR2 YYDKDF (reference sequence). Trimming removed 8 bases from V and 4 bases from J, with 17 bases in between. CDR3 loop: CATGGETGTYGYTF. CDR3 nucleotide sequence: TGTGCCACCGGGGGGGAGACAGGTACCTATGGCTACACCTTC.

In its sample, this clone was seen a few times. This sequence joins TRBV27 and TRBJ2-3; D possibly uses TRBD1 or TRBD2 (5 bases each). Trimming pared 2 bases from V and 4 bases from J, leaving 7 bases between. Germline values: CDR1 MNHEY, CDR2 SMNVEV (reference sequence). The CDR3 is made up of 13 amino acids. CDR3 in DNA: TGTGCCAGCAGTTTAGGGACGTCAGATACGCAGTATTTT. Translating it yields CASSLGTSDTQYF.

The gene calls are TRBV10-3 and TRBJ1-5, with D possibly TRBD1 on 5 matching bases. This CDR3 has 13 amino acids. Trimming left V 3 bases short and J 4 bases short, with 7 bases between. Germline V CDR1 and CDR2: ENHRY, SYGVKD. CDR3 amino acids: CAISETGNQPQHF. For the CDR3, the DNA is TGTGCCATCAGTGAAACAGGAAATCAGCCCCAGCATTTT.

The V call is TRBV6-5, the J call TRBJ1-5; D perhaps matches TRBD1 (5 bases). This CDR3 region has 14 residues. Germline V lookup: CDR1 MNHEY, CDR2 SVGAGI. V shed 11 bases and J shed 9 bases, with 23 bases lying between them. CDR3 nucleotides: TGTGCCGTACGATTATGGAGGGGTACGGGGCCCCAGCATTTT. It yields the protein CAVRLWRGTGPQHF.

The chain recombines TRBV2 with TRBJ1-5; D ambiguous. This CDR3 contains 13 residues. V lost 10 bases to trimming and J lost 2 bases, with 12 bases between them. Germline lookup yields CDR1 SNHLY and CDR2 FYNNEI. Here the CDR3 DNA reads TGTGCCATCCAAGTAGGGCGCAATCAGCCCCAGCATTTT. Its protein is CAIQVGRNQPQHF.

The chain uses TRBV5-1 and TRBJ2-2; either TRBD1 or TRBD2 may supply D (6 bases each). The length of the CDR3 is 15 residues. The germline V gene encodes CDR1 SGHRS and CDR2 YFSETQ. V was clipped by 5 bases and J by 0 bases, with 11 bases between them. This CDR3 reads CASSPGAPNTGELFF. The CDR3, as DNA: TGCGCCAGCAGTCCGGGGGCTCCGAACACCGGGGAGCTGTTTTTT.

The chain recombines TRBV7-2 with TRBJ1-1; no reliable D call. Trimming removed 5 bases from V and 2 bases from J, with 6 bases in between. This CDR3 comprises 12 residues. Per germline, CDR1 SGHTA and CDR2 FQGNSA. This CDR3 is CASSRHNTEAFF. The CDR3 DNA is TGTGCCAGCAGCCGACATAACACTGAAGCTTTCTTT.

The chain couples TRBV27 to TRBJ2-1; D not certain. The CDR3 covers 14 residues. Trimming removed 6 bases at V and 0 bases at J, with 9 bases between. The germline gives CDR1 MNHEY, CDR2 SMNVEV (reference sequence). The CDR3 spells CASSLLNSYNEQFF. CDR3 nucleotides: TGTGCCAGCAGCCTACTAAACTCCTACAATGAGCAGTTCTTC.

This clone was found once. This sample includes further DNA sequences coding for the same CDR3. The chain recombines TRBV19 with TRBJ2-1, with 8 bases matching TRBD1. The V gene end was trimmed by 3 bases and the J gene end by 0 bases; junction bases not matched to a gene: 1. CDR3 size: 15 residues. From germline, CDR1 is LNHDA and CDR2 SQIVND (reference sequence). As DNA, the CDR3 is TGTGCCAGTAGTATCACAGGGGGCTCCTACAATGAGCAGTTCTTC. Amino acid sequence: CASSITGGSYNEQFF. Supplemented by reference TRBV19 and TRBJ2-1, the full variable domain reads DGGITQSPKYLFRKEGQNVTLSCEQNLNHDAMYWYRQDPGQGLRLIYYSQIVNDFQKGDIAEGYSVSREKKESFPLTVTSAQKNPTAFYLCASSITGGSYNEQFFGPGTRLTVL.

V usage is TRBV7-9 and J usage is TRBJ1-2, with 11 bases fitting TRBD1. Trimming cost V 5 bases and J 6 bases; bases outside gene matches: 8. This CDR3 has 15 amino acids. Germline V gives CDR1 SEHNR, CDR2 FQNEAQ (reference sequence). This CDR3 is CASSPLPGQGDGYTF. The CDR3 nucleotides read TGTGCCAGCAGCCCACTTCCGGGACAGGGGGATGGCTACACCTTC.

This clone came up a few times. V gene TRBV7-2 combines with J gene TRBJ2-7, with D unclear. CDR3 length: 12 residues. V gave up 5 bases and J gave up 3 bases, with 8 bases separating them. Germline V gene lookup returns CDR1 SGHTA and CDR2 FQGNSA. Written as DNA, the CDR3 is TGTGCCAGCAGCGCCGGCGGCTACGAGCAGTACTTC. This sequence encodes CASSAGGYEQYF.

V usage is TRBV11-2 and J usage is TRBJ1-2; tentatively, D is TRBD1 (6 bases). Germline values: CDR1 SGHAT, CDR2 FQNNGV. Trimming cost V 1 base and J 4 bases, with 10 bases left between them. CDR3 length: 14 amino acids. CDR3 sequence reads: CASSLVGGPYGYTF. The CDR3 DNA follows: TGTGCCAGCAGCTTAGTTGGGGGCCCCTATGGCTACACCTTC.

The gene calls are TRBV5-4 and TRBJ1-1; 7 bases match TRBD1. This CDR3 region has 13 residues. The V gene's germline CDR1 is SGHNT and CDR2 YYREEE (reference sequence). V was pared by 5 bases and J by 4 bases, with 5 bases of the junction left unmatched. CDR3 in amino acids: CASSHRGVTEAFF. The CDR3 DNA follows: TGTGCCAGCAGTCACAGGGGTGTCACTGAAGCTTTCTTT.

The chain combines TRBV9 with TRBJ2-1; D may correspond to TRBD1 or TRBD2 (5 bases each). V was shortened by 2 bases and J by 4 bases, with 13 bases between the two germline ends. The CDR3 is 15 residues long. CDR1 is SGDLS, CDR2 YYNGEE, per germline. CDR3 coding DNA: TGTGCCAGCAGCGTTTCCGGGACCCGGTACAATGAGCAGTTCTTC. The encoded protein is CASSVSGTRYNEQFF.

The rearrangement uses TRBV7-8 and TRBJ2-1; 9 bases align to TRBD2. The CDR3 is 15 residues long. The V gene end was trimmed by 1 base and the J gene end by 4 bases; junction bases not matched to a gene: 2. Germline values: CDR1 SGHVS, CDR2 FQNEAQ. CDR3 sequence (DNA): TGTGCCAGCAGCTTAGATCTAGCGGGATACAATGAGCAGTTCTTC. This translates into CASSLDLAGYNEQFF.

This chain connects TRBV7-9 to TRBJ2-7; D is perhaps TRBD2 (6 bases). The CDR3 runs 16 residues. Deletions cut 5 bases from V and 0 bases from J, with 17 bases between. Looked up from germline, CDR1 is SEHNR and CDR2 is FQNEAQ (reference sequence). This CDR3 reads CASSPQGLHSSYEQYF. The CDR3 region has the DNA TGTGCCAGCAGCCCTCAGGGACTTCACAGCTCCTACGAGCAGTACTTC.

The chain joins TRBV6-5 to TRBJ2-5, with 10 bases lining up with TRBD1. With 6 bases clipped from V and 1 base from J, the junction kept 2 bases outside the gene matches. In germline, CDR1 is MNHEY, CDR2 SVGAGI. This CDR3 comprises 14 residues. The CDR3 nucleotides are TGTGCCAGCAGGCGGGACAGGGGCCAAGAGACCCAGTACTTC. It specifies CASRRDRGQETQYF.

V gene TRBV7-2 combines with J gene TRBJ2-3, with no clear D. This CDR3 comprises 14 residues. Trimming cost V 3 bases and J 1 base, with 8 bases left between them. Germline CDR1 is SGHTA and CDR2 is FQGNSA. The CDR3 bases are TGTGCCAGCAGCTTTATAAGCGGCACAGATACGCAGTATTTT. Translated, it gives CASSFISGTDTQYF.

CDR3 bases: TGTGCCAGCAGCCGGGGGGAGACCTACGAGCAGTACTTC. Protein product: CASSRGETYEQYF. This chain links TRBV7-8 with TRBJ2-7; 7 nucleotides align to TRBD2. The CDR3 spans 13 residues. Looked up from germline, CDR1 is SGHVS and CDR2 is FQNEAQ. The J segment lost 2 bases and the V segment lost 5 bases, leaving 3 bases of the junction unmatched.

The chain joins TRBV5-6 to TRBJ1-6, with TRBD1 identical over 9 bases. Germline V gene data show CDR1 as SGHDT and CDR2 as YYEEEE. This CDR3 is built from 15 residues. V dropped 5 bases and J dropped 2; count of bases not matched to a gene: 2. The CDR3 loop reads CASSGQGPYNSPLHF. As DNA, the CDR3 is TGTGCCAGCAGTGGACAGGGGCCCTATAATTCACCCCTCCACTTT.